The 20 T cell receptor beta chains given below trace back to one sample, sequenced in a study of blood T cell repertoires in COVID-19. Some clones are missing from TCRdb's copy, which holds only in-frame ones; the method was immunoSEQ multiplex PCR. The sample lists a few hundred thousand clones, 85% occurring once. Sequencing was carried out using peripheral blood. The receptor set was obtained from a woman aged 18-29 years with acute or convalescent COVID-19.

This clone turned up a few times. The chain couples TRBV5-1 to TRBJ2-3, with TRBD2 matching over 12 bases. V shed 0 bases, J shed 5 bases, and the junction held 1 base outside the gene matches. The CDR3 extends over 15 amino acids. CDR1 and CDR2 from the germline V gene are SGHRS and YFSETQ. DNA of the CDR3: TGCGCCAGCAGCTTGGAGACTAGCGGGGGAGATACGCAGTATTTT. Its translation: CASSLETSGGDTQYF.

The rearrangement uses TRBV5-1 and TRBJ2-3; D perhaps matches TRBD1 (5 bases). The V gene's germline CDR1 is SGHRS and CDR2 YFSETQ. The CDR3 extends over 14 amino acids. V dropped 1 base and J dropped 6 bases, with 12 bases sitting between them. In nucleotides, the CDR3 is TGCGCCAGCAGCTTGACCAGGGCGGCTGATACGCAGTATTTT. It encodes CASSLTRAADTQYF.

This clone was recorded a few times. The gene calls are TRBV10-3 and TRBJ1-1; D is perhaps TRBD1 (6 bases). V lost 10 bases and J lost 2, with 14 bases in between. In germline, CDR1 is ENHRY, CDR2 SYGVKD. This CDR3 has 13 residues. The DNA for the CDR3 is TGTGCCACTACAGGGTCGGTTAACACTGAAGCTTTCTTT. Translated: CATTGSVNTEAFF.

The rearrangement joins TRBV6-5 to TRBJ1-4, with D maybe TRBD1 (5 bases). CDR1 MNHEY and CDR2 SVGAGI come from the germline V gene. V was cut by 6 bases and J by 7 bases, with 15 bases left in between. There are 14 residues in the CDR3. CDR3 nucleotide sequence: TGTGCCAGCAGCCTGGGGCAGTTTGGTGAAAAACTGTTTTTT. It encodes CASSLGQFGEKLFF.

The genes are TRBV6-2 or TRBV6-3 and TRBJ2-3, with 8 bases fitting TRBD2. The V gene's germline CDR1 is MNHEY and CDR2 SVGEGT. CDR3 length: 16 amino acids. Trimming removed 2 bases from V and 0 bases from J; junction bases left unmatched: 4. CDR3 in DNA: TGTGCCAGCAGTTACCTCAGCGGGGGCAGCACAGATACGCAGTATTTT. This encodes CASSYLSGGSTDTQYF.

V is TRBV3-1 (or the pseudogene TRBV3-2) and J is TRBJ1-2; 11 bases are a match to TRBD1. The CDR3 spans 15 residues. The germline CDR1 and CDR2 sequences are LGHDT and YNNKEL (reference sequence). V shed 2 bases, J shed 6 bases, and the junction held 5 bases outside the gene matches. CDR3: CASSQRTGGSDGYTF. In DNA, the CDR3 is TGTGCCAGCAGCCAACGGACAGGGGGCTCTGATGGCTACACCTTC.

The chain joins TRBV9 to TRBJ1-1; maybe TRBD1 (5 bases). The germline V and J ends were trimmed by 3 bases and 5 bases, with 8 bases remaining between them. The V gene's germline CDR1 is SGDLS and CDR2 YYNGEE. The CDR3 is made up of 12 amino acids. CDR3 loop: CASSDGGTEAFF. CDR3 coding DNA: TGTGCCAGCAGCGACGGGGGGACTGAAGCTTTCTTT.

The chain has TRBV19 and TRBJ1-1; D perhaps matches TRBD1 (6 bases). V was pared by 8 bases and J by 4 bases, with 17 bases between. The CDR3 is made up of 14 amino acids. Germline V gene sequence: CDR1 LNHDA, CDR2 SQIVND (reference sequence). In DNA form, the CDR3 reads TGTGCCAGTGGAAAACAGGGAGGGATCACTGAAGCTTTCTTT. Its protein product is CASGKQGGITEAFF.

This clone was recorded a few times. The chain recombines TRBV19 with TRBJ1-2; TRBD1 matches at 7 bases. With 3 bases clipped from V and 9 bases from J, the junction kept 10 bases outside the gene matches. This CDR3 region has 14 residues. Germline V gives CDR1 LNHDA, CDR2 SQIVND (reference sequence). CDR3 coding DNA: TGTGCCAGTAGTATGATATACGGGACAGTACGCTACACCTTC. The encoded protein is CASSMIYGTVRYTF.

The chain joins TRBV4-1 to TRBJ2-2, with a tentative D call TRBD1 (5 bases). The CDR3 has 16 residues. Per the germline V gene, CDR1 is MGHRA and CDR2 is YSYEKL. V was trimmed by 0 bases and J by 4 bases, leaving 12 bases between them. Here the CDR3 reads CASSQEGQGGTGELFF. The DNA for the CDR3 is TGCGCCAGCAGCCAAGAAGGTCAGGGCGGCACCGGGGAGCTGTTTTTT.

The chain carries TRBV29-1 and TRBJ1-5; the match to TRBD1 covers 7 bases. The germline V gene has CDR1 SQVTM and CDR2 ANQGSEA. The CDR3 extends over 16 amino acids. The V and J ends lost 5 bases and 0 bases, in that order; junction bases with no gene match: 10. DNA of the CDR3: TGCAGCGTTTCTCTGGGGACAGACTATAGCAATCAGCCCCAGCATTTT. It translates to CSVSLGTDYSNQPQHF. The whole variable domain, filled in from reference TRBV29-1 and TRBJ1-5, reads SAVISQKPSRDICQRGTSLTIQCQVDSQVTMMFWYRQQPGQSLTLIATANQGSEATYESGFVIDKFPISRPNLTFSTLTVSNMSPEDSSIYLCSVSLGTDYSNQPQHFGDGTRLSIL.

This chain uses TRBV2 with TRBJ1-2; possible D gene TRBD1, 6 bases. The germline gives CDR1 SNHLY, CDR2 FYNNEI. V gave up 7 bases and J gave up 6 bases, with 24 bases separating them. This CDR3 comprises 16 residues. CDR3 DNA: TGTGCCAGCATCACAAACCCGGCAGGGGAGAGAAATGGCTACACCTTC. This codes for CASITNPAGERNGYTF.

The rearrangement joins TRBV6-5 to TRBJ1-2; D may be TRBD1 (6 bases). The CDR3 extends over 12 amino acids. Germline CDR1 reads MNHEY; CDR2 reads SVGAGI. The V end lost 6 bases, the J end lost 6 bases, and 11 bases lay between the germline ends. The CDR3, as DNA: TGTGCCAGCAGAAAACAGGGCGATGGCTACACCTTC. Amino acid sequence: CASRKQGDGYTF.

This clone has only a few counts. The chain couples TRBV10-3 to TRBJ2-5; D is unclear. Germline V gene lookup returns CDR1 ENHRY and CDR2 SYGVKD. The V gene lost 2 bases and the J gene lost 1 base, with 5 bases spanning the gap. There are 13 residues in the CDR3. CDR3 residues: CAISEALQETQYF. Written as DNA, the CDR3 is TGTGCCATCAGTGAGGCGCTCCAAGAGACCCAGTACTTC.

The chain uses TRBV6-1 and TRBJ1-1; D possibly corresponds to TRBD1 (6 bases). This CDR3 is built from 11 residues. Germline loops: CDR1 MNHNS, CDR2 SASEGT. V lost 8 bases and J lost 8, with 12 bases in between. The DNA of the CDR3 is TGTGCCAGCGCCTGGGGGCGGGAAGCTTTCTTT. This gives the protein CASAWGREAFF.

This clone was seen only a few times. V and J are TRBV19 and TRBJ1-3; the D is unclear. This CDR3 contains 16 residues. Germline CDR1 reads LNHDA; CDR2 reads SQIVND (reference sequence). The V end was cut by 3 bases, the J end by 0 bases, with 12 bases between. As DNA, the CDR3 is TGTGCCAGTAGTATTGAAATCCTAAGCTCTGGAAACACCATATATTTT. Amino acid sequence: CASSIEILSSGNTIYF.

This sequence joins TRBV12-3 or TRBV12-4 and TRBJ1-2; D remains ambiguous. This CDR3 comprises 13 residues. V shed 3 bases and J shed 1 base, with 6 bases lying between them. This CDR3 is CASSFVLNYGYTF. CDR3 nucleotides: TGTGCCAGCAGTTTCGTCCTTAACTATGGCTACACCTTC.

The rearrangement joins TRBV6-1 to TRBJ1-2, with D unclear. Germline assignment: CDR1 MNHNS and CDR2 SASEGT. V lost 3 bases and J lost 0, with 8 bases in between. There are 14 residues in the CDR3. CDR3 sequence (DNA): TGTGCCAGCAGTGACCCGGGTCCTAACTATGGCTACACCTTC. Protein sequence: CASSDPGPNYGYTF.

CDR3 in DNA: TGTGCCACCAGCAGAATCACAGGGGCATCACCCCTCCACTTT. Translating it yields CATSRITGASPLHF. The chain uses TRBV15 and TRBJ1-6, with 7 positions matching TRBD1. The ends lost 2 bases at V and 10 bases at J; junction bases unmatched: 5. Germline V lookup: CDR1 LNHNV, CDR2 YYDKDF (reference sequence). There are 14 residues in the CDR3.

CDR3 sequence: CASSYGQGLNTEAFF. In nucleotides, the CDR3 is TGTGCCAGCAGTTATGGACAGGGCTTGAACACTGAAGCTTTCTTT. The chain is built from TRBV6-5 and TRBJ1-1, with 8 bases that match TRBD1. V gave up 3 bases and J gave up 0 bases; unmatched junction bases: 3. CDR1 is MNHEY, CDR2 SVGAGI, per germline. The CDR3 is made up of 15 amino acids.